This T cell receptor beta chain was obtained from a study of blood T cell repertoires in COVID-19. Study summary: The samples span acute and convalescent COVID-19 from the United States, Italy and Spain. T cells, B-cell-depleted T cells, or PBMCs provided the cDNA or gDNA that served as material.

As processed by the authors: Amplification of reference gene primers provided the estimated nucleated cell counts. Measured with immunoSEQ multiplex PCR; TCRdb has only the in-frame clones, and not every one. V, J and clone size derive from that table, while D and trimming were established from the DNA sequence. Altogether about 70,000 clones are present, around 85% being singletons, with the ten largest covering roughly a third. V was shortened by 5 bases and J by 2 bases, with 22 bases between the two germline ends. Per germline, CDR1 MDHEN and CDR2 SYDVKM. This CDR3 is built from 18 residues. The material sequenced was peripheral blood. This sequence joins TRBV28 and TRBJ1-5; D gene ambiguous. The source is a woman aged 80 or older with active or convalescent COVID-19. CDR3 nucleotide sequence: TGTGCCAGCAGTCCCCCCTCGATTAATATTCGGGGCAATCAGCCCCAGCATTTT. Protein: CASSPPSINIRGNQPQHF.